These 20 T cell receptor beta chains were all obtained from the same sample, sequenced in a study of cytomegalovirus exposure and HLA in healthy donors. Use of 60 Vbeta and 13 Jbeta primers characterized the PCR. Sequencing used immunoSEQ multiplex PCR; TCRdb keeps in-frame clones, though not all of them. The data contain around 190,000 clones, around 81% of them seen just once; the ten biggest clones take up about 1.9%. Specimen: PBMCs. Receptor source: a man aged 25 to 40 in good health and CMV-seronegative.

Worth noting for this clone: Distinct nucleotide sequences in the sample also encode this CDR3. The chain couples TRBV7-9 to TRBJ2-3, with D unclear. CDR1 SEHNR and CDR2 FQNEAQ come from the germline V gene (reference sequence). The CDR3 loop spans 12 amino acids. V lost 1 base and J 5 bases, leaving 4 bases between the germline ends. The CDR3 region is CASSLDKDTQYF. DNA of the CDR3: TGTGCCAGCAGCTTAGATAAAGATACGCAGTATTTT.

The chain joins TRBV2 to TRBJ1-1; weak D call: TRBD1 (5 bases). V gave up 6 bases and J gave up 8 bases, with 10 bases separating them. CDR1 is SNHLY, CDR2 FYNNEI, per germline. This CDR3 comprises 11 residues. The CDR3 spells CASSLNREAFF. The CDR3 DNA reads TGTGCCAGCAGCCTCAACAGGGAAGCTTTCTTT. Filled out from reference TRBV2 and TRBJ1-1, the complete variable domain reads EPEVTQTPSHQVTQMGQEVILRCVPISNHLYFYWYRQILGQKVEFLVSFYNNEISEKSEIFDDQFSVERPDGSNFTLKIRSTKLEDSAMYFCASSLNREAFFGQGTRLTVV.

The chain carries TRBV20-1 and TRBJ2-5, with D hard to call. CDR1 is DFQATT and CDR2 is SNEGSKA in the germline V gene (reference sequence). This CDR3 contains 11 residues. Trimming pared 3 bases from V and 2 bases from J, leaving 4 bases between. The CDR3, as DNA: TGCAGTGCTAGCAGGCAAGAGACCCAGTACTTC. Amino acid sequence: CSASRQETQYF.

V usage is TRBV6-1 and J usage is TRBJ1-5; 8 bases align to TRBD1. The CDR3 has 13 residues. V shed 6 bases, J shed 7 bases, and the junction held 5 bases outside the gene matches. Germline CDR1 reads MNHNS; CDR2 reads SASEGT. CDR3 coding DNA: TGTGCCAGCAGCGGACAGGGAAAGCAGCCCCAGCATTTT. Its translation: CASSGQGKQPQHF.

This chain joins TRBV27 and TRBJ1-6; tentatively, D is TRBD1 (5 bases). With 6 bases removed from V and 3 bases from J, the gap between germline ends came to 12 bases. CDR1 and CDR2 from the germline V gene are MNHEY and SMNVEV (reference sequence). The CDR3 has 15 residues. The CDR3 loop is CASRPTEGYNSPLHF. CDR3 sequence (DNA): TGTGCCAGCAGACCGACAGAAGGCTATAATTCACCCCTCCACTTT.

The J gene is TRBJ2-7, the V gene TRBV4-2; 8 bases are shared with TRBD2. CDR3 length: 15 amino acids. V was pared by 1 base and J by 0 bases, with 2 bases of the junction left unmatched. The germline gives CDR1 LGHNA, CDR2 YNFKEQ. The CDR3, as DNA: TGTGCCAGCAGCCAAGCAGCGGGAGACTCCTACGAGCAGTACTTC. Residues: CASSQAAGDSYEQYF.

The chain carries TRBV5-6 and TRBJ2-5; 9 positions agree with TRBD1. The CDR3 length is 16 residues. Germline trimming cut 5 bases from V and 3 bases from J; bases unmatched to any gene: 11. Germline V gene lookup returns CDR1 SGHDT and CDR2 YYEEEE. CDR3 bases: TGTGCCAGCAGTAAAACAGGGGGCGTATACGAAGAGACCCAGTACTTC. Translation: CASSKTGGVYEETQYF.

In this sample, this clone turned up a few times. The rearrangement uses TRBV5-1 and TRBJ2-7, with a tentative D call TRBD2 (6 bases). Trimming pared 1 base from V and 9 bases from J, leaving 20 bases between. CDR3 length: 15 residues. From germline, CDR1 is SGHRS and CDR2 YFSETQ. The CDR3 sequence is CASSLISGAQAGQYF. The CDR3 region has the DNA TGCGCCAGCAGCTTGATCTCCGGGGCTCAAGCGGGGCAGTACTTC.

This clone was counted only a few times. The chain combines TRBV6-1 with TRBJ2-7, with TRBD1 identical over 7 bases. The CDR3 is 13 residues long. The V and J ends lost 5 bases and 9 bases, in that order; junction bases with no gene match: 10. Per germline, CDR1 MNHNS and CDR2 SASEGT. This chain's CDR3 is CASSNPGQRVQYF. The CDR3, as DNA: TGTGCCAGCAGTAACCCGGGACAGAGGGTGCAGTACTTC.

This rearrangement joins TRBV5-1 to TRBJ2-7; 11 bases line up with TRBD1. This CDR3 region has 16 residues. Germline CDR1 reads SGHRS; CDR2 reads YFSETQ. Trimming cost V 0 bases and J 3 bases; bases outside gene matches: 5. This chain's CDR3 is CASSLVGTGGVYEQYF. In DNA form, the CDR3 reads TGCGCCAGCAGCTTGGTCGGGACAGGGGGGGTCTACGAGCAGTACTTC.

The V gene is TRBV9, the J gene TRBJ2-1; D remains unclear. The CDR3 totals 16 residues. V was cut by 0 bases and J by 0 bases, with 10 bases left in between. The germline gives CDR1 SGDLS, CDR2 YYNGEE. This CDR3 reads CASSVVAVSSYNEQFF. The CDR3 region has the DNA TGTGCCAGCAGCGTAGTTGCGGTAAGCTCCTACAATGAGCAGTTCTTC. Based on the CDR3 plus reference TRBV9 and TRBJ2-1, the full variable domain is DSGVTQTPKHLITATGQRVTLRCSPRSGDLSVYWYQQSLDQGLQFLIQYYNGEERAKGNILERFSAQQFPDLHSELNLSSLELGDSALYFCASSVVAVSSYNEQFFGPGTRLTVL.

The genes are TRBV9 and TRBJ2-7, with D tentatively TRBD1 (5 bases). This CDR3 has 14 residues. Germline V gene data show CDR1 as SGDLS and CDR2 as YYNGEE. The V end lost 4 bases, the J end lost 2 bases, and 13 bases lay between the germline ends. CDR3 coding DNA: TGTGCCAGCAGCCAAGAACCAGGGCCCTACGAGCAGTACTTC. The encoded protein is CASSQEPGPYEQYF.

The gene calls are TRBV5-1 and TRBJ1-4, with TRBD1 matching 8 bases. The CDR3 extends over 15 amino acids. V trimming: 3 bases; J trimming: 4 bases; junction bases outside the gene matches: 5. In germline, CDR1 is SGHRS, CDR2 YFSETQ. CDR3 nucleotides: TGCGCCAGCAGCTCAGGGGGCTCCTATAATGAAAAACTGTTTTTT. Amino acids: CASSSGGSYNEKLFF.

The chain employs TRBV2 and TRBJ1-4, with D unresolved. This CDR3 spans 14 amino acids. The ends were cut back, 6 bases at V and 1 base at J, with 9 bases in the middle. CDR1 is SNHLY and CDR2 is FYNNEI in the germline V gene. The CDR3 DNA is TGTGCCAGCAGGGCAGGTCGAACTAATGAAAAACTGTTTTTT. Encoded protein: CASRAGRTNEKLFF. The variable domain in full, completed from reference TRBV2 and TRBJ1-4, reads EPEVTQTPSHQVTQMGQEVILRCVPISNHLYFYWYRQILGQKVEFLVSFYNNEISEKSEIFDDQFSVERPDGSNFTLKIRSTKLEDSAMYFCASRAGRTNEKLFFGSGTQLSVL.

The V and J genes are TRBV28 and TRBJ2-7; TRBD2 matches at 7 bases. Germline CDR1 MDHEN, CDR2 SYDVKM. This CDR3 comprises 12 residues. Trimming removed 6 bases from V and 5 bases from J; junction bases left unmatched: 4. The CDR3 protein is CASRGTTDEQYF. The CDR3, as DNA: TGTGCCAGCAGGGGGACTACAGACGAGCAGTACTTC.

The chain has TRBV27 and TRBJ2-3; TRBD1 agrees at 8 bases. The germline CDR1 and CDR2 sequences are MNHEY and SMNVEV (reference sequence). The CDR3 contains 14 residues. The trim removed 4 bases at V and 6 bases at J, leaving 6 bases unmatched. The DNA for the CDR3 is TGTGCCAGCAGTTCCAGGGGGCGTGGGGATACGCAGTATTTT. Translated, it gives CASSSRGRGDTQYF.

The J gene is TRBJ2-1, the V gene TRBV19; 11 nucleotides line up with TRBD2. Trimming cost V 5 bases and J 0 bases; bases outside gene matches: 6. The length of the CDR3 is 17 residues. Germline CDR1 and CDR2: LNHDA and SQIVND (reference sequence). As DNA, the CDR3 is TGTGCCAGTAGTGTGGGACTAGCGGTTAGCTCCTACAATGAGCAGTTCTTC. This gives the protein CASSVGLAVSSYNEQFF.

The V gene is TRBV19, the J gene TRBJ1-1; D is undetermined. The length of the CDR3 is 14 residues. Germline-derived CDR1 and CDR2 are LNHDA and SQIVND (reference sequence). Trimming removed 7 bases from V and 2 bases from J, with 14 bases in between. The CDR3 loop reads CASKSLNQNTEAFF. CDR3 sequence (DNA): TGTGCCAGTAAGTCGCTAAACCAAAACACTGAAGCTTTCTTT.

The chain combines TRBV4-2 with TRBJ2-2, with TRBD1 identical over 8 bases. Germline CDR1 is LGHNA and CDR2 is YNFKEQ. The junction had 11 bases not matched to a gene; V was cut back by 3 bases and J by 2 bases. The CDR3 is 18 residues long. This CDR3 reads CASSQGPGTGYNTGELFF. The CDR3 DNA follows: TGTGCCAGCAGCCAGGGCCCCGGGACAGGATACAACACCGGGGAGCTGTTTTTT.

V is TRBV27 and J is TRBJ2-7; 8 bases are a match to TRBD2. Germline CDR1 is MNHEY and CDR2 is SMNVEV (reference sequence). The CDR3 has 15 residues. The junction had 13 bases not matched to a gene; V was cut back by 5 bases and J by 7 bases. The CDR3 is CASSRLAGGTLEQYF. The CDR3 region has the DNA TGTGCCAGCAGTAGACTCGCGGGAGGAACTTTGGAGCAGTACTTC.